This passage covers 6 T cell receptor beta chains from one sample sequenced in a study of blood T cell repertoires in COVID-19. Generated by immunoSEQ multiplex PCR, the TCRdb table keeps only in-frame clones and is missing some. The sample consists of tens of thousands of clones, about 88% of them appearing once. The sequencing sample was made of peripheral blood. Source of these receptors: a man aged 60 to 69 with active COVID-19.

The chain has TRBV5-1 and TRBJ2-7; 8 bases align to TRBD2. The V gene end was trimmed by 2 bases and the J gene end by 2 bases; junction bases not matched to a gene: 6. There are 15 residues in the CDR3. In germline, CDR1 is SGHRS, CDR2 YFSETQ. For the CDR3, the DNA is TGCGCCAGCAGCTTTACAGCGGGGGAAACCTACGAGCAGTACTTC. Translation: CASSFTAGETYEQYF.

The rearrangement joins TRBV27 to TRBJ1-1; tentative D call: TRBD1 (6 bases). V lost 3 bases and J 6 bases, leaving 17 bases between the germline ends. Germline V gene data show CDR1 as MNHEY and CDR2 as SMNVEV (reference sequence). This CDR3 contains 15 residues. As DNA, the CDR3 is TGTGCCAGCAGTTTTGTGGGGGGGCCTGGGGCTGAAGCTTTCTTT. Translated: CASSFVGGPGAEAFF.

The DNA of the CDR3 is TGTGCCAGCAGCCCCTATGTTGGAGGGAAGAGCACAGATACGCAGTATTTT. Translated: CASSPYVGGKSTDTQYF. The chain links TRBV11-3 to TRBJ2-3, with a weak D call TRBD2 (6 bases). With 5 bases removed from V and 0 bases from J, the gap between germline ends came to 18 bases. Germline-derived CDR1 and CDR2 are SGHNT and YENEEA. This CDR3 is 17 amino acids long.

The CDR3 DNA reads as TGCAGTGCTAGAGATTTTCCCAGCTACACCTTC. As protein: CSARDFPSYTF. The V gene is TRBV20-1, the J gene TRBJ1-2; D gene uncertain. This CDR3 comprises 11 residues. The V gene's germline CDR1 is DFQATT and CDR2 SNEGSKA (reference sequence). V lost 0 bases to trimming and J lost 9 bases, with 8 bases between them.

This clone was detected only a few times. This chain uses TRBV5-6 with TRBJ1-6; the D is unclear. V was trimmed by 0 bases and J by 7 bases, leaving 5 bases between them. This CDR3 region has 13 residues. Germline values: CDR1 SGHDT, CDR2 YYEEEE. CDR3 nucleotides: TGTGCCAGCAGCTTGGCTCGGAATTCACCCCTCCACTTT. Translated: CASSLARNSPLHF.

The gene calls are TRBV5-5 and TRBJ2-5; 9 positions agree with TRBD1. This CDR3 contains 15 residues. V lost 2 bases and J lost 4; bases outside the gene matches: 6. The germline V gene has CDR1 SGHKS and CDR2 YYEKEE (reference sequence). The CDR3 sequence is CASSFGGTGRETQYF. The CDR3 nucleotides are TGTGCCAGCAGCTTCGGGGGGACAGGGCGAGAGACCCAGTACTTC. The whole variable domain, filled in from reference TRBV5-5 and TRBJ2-5, reads DAGVTQSPTHLIKTRGQQVTLRCSPISGHKSVSWYQQVLGQGPQFIFQYYEKEERGRGNFPDRFSARQFPNYSSELNVNALLLGDSALYLCASSFGGTGRETQYFGPGTRLLVL.